This T cell receptor beta chain stems from a study of early T cells in non-severe SARS-CoV-2 infection. Across the whole study: Alpha and beta chains were unpaired, from unsorted whole-blood bulk RNA. Study-wide findings and caveats: Anti-spike CD8 responses were favored in VDJdb matching, and private and CD4 specificities were missed.

Trimming removed 4 bases at V and 0 bases at J, with 9 bases between. CDR3 length: 14 residues. In germline, CDR1 is SGHVS, CDR2 FQNEAQ. The library protocol tagged individual cDNA molecules with unique molecular identifiers. TCRdb re-derived calls from the 5' RACE reads in MiXCR, one entry per CDR3 protein. The sample includes 45,000 to 55,000 distinct CDR3 sequences, about 10% seen only once; the top ten take about 8.3%. For this clonotype: The antigen is undetermined.

The sequencing input was whole blood. The chain carries TRBV7-8 and TRBJ2-5; D is unresolved. The receptor was isolated from an adult who was a healthcare worker with PCR-confirmed SARS-CoV-2 infection or an uninfected control (not recorded which). The CDR3 DNA reads TGTGCCAGCAGCTCAGGAGCCTACCAAGAGACCCAGTACTTC. Its protein product is CASSSGAYQETQYF. The complete variable domain, with remaining parts taken from reference TRBV7-8 and TRBJ2-5, reads GAGVSQSPRYKVAKRGQDVALRCDPISGHVSLFWYQQALGQGPEFLTYFQNEAQLDKSGLPSDRFFAERPEGSVSTLKIQRTQQEDSAVYLCASSSGAYQETQYFGPGTRLLVL.